Listed here are 29 T cell receptor beta chains from one sample, sequenced in a study of shared clonotypes between healthy human individuals. This table comes from immunoSEQ multiplex PCR, and its TCRdb copy is limited to in-frame clones, with some not included. The sample yields approximately 2,000,000 clones, over 85% seen once. Naivety among CD8 cells was defined by CD45RO negativity and positive CCR7 selection, thereby excluding terminally differentiated effector memory CD45RA+ cells. The sequenced material came from naive CD8+ T cells from PBMCs. These receptors all come from a man between 18 and 35 years old in good health. Some clones in this sample may be carry-over from other donors' samples.

Of note for this clone: Other DNA sequences in the sample encode the same CDR3. The chain employs TRBV20-1 and TRBJ2-1, with D unresolved. This CDR3 has 10 residues. Germline lookup yields CDR1 DFQATT and CDR2 SNEGSKA (reference sequence). V was pared by 6 bases and J by 5 bases, with 5 bases between. The CDR3 spells CSAGDNEQFF. CDR3 sequence (DNA): TGCAGTGCCGGAGACAATGAGCAGTTCTTC.

This clone showed up just once. The chain joins TRBV2 to TRBJ2-7, with TRBD1 matching 8 bases. CDR1 is SNHLY, CDR2 FYNNEI, per germline. The CDR3 is 13 amino acids. The ends lost 10 bases at V and 6 bases at J; junction bases unmatched: 11. CDR3 in amino acids: CATSDRARLEQYF. The DNA for the CDR3 is TGTGCCACCTCGGACAGGGCCCGACTCGAGCAGTACTTC. Combining the CDR3 with reference TRBV2 and TRBJ2-7 gives the whole variable domain EPEVTQTPSHQVTQMGQEVILRCVPISNHLYFYWYRQILGQKVEFLVSFYNNEISEKSEIFDDQFSVERPDGSNFTLKIRSTKLEDSAMYFCATSDRARLEQYFGPGTRLTVT.

The chain recombines TRBV6-1 with TRBJ2-3; D could derive from TRBD1 or TRBD2 (6 bases each). This CDR3 region has 17 residues. The germline V and J ends were trimmed by 2 bases and 3 bases, with 18 bases remaining between them. In germline, CDR1 is MNHNS, CDR2 SASEGT. The CDR3 sequence is CASSELSGGGWTDTQYF. CDR3 DNA: TGTGCCAGCAGTGAACTCTCCGGGGGCGGGTGGACAGATACGCAGTATTTT.

The genes are TRBV10-3 and TRBJ2-7; TRBD1 aligns across 7 bases. CDR1 and CDR2 (germline): ENHRY, SYGVKD. This CDR3 region has 14 residues. Trimming removed 4 bases from V and 3 bases from J; junction bases left unmatched: 6. Here the CDR3 DNA reads TGTGCCATCAGTGTGACAGGGTATATCTACGAGCAGTACTTC. Translated: CAISVTGYIYEQYF.

The chain carries TRBV13 and TRBJ2-5; weak D call: TRBD1 (6 bases). This CDR3 is built from 13 residues. From germline, CDR1 is PRHDT and CDR2 FYEKMQ (reference sequence). V was clipped by 3 bases and J by 5 bases, with 10 bases between them. CDR3 DNA: TGTGCCAGCAGCTTGGGGGCTAAGGAGACCCAGTACTTC. Residues: CASSLGAKETQYF.

This chain links TRBV2 with TRBJ1-1; maybe TRBD1 (6 bases). The V gene's germline CDR1 is SNHLY and CDR2 FYNNEI. This CDR3 comprises 15 residues. V was clipped by 4 bases and J by 2 bases, with 14 bases between them. The CDR3 here is CASSVFEGVNTEAFF. CDR3 coding DNA: TGTGCCAGCAGTGTTTTCGAGGGGGTAAACACTGAAGCTTTCTTT.

The V gene is TRBV2, the J gene TRBJ2-7, with D perhaps matching TRBD2 (6 bases). The CDR3 runs to 15 residues. V was trimmed by 8 bases and J by 4 bases, leaving 21 bases between them. The germline gives CDR1 SNHLY, CDR2 FYNNEI. CDR3 sequence reads: CASGIPSEELYEQYF. For the CDR3, the DNA is TGTGCCAGCGGAATCCCTAGCGAGGAGTTGTACGAGCAGTACTTC.

The chain couples TRBV11-2 to TRBJ2-7; D tentatively reads TRBD1 or TRBD2 (5 bases each). The germline V gene has CDR1 SGHAT and CDR2 FQNNGV. Trimming removed 1 base from V and 5 bases from J, with 12 bases in between. The CDR3 totals 14 residues. CDR3 DNA: TGTGCCAGCAGCTTAGTTTTTCAGGGACACGAGCAGTACTTC. It specifies CASSLVFQGHEQYF.

This chain connects TRBV7-9 to TRBJ2-5; D gene uncertain. The CDR3 consists of 14 residues. CDR1 SEHNR and CDR2 FQNEAQ come from the germline V gene (reference sequence). The V gene lost 5 bases and the J gene lost 5 bases, with 15 bases spanning the gap. As DNA, the CDR3 is TGTGCCAGCAGCCCCCCCCTTGCATTGGAGACCCAGTACTTC. Translation gives CASSPPLALETQYF.

The CDR3 loop is CASSPPDSRQYF. CDR3 bases: TGTGCCAGCAGCCCCCCGGACTCGAGGCAGTACTTC. The chain is built from TRBV11-2 and TRBJ2-7, with a tentative D call TRBD2 (5 bases). Per germline, CDR1 SGHAT and CDR2 FQNNGV. CDR3 length: 12 residues. The ends were cut back, 5 bases at V and 9 bases at J, with 14 bases in the middle.

The rearrangement joins TRBV6-4 to TRBJ1-2, with 7 bases fitting TRBD1. V was pared by 6 bases and J by 4 bases, with 14 bases of the junction left unmatched. Per germline, CDR1 MRHNA and CDR2 SNTAGT. This CDR3 spans 16 amino acids. CDR3 DNA: TGTGCCAGCAGCCTGAGACCCGGGACAGATTTCTATGGCTACACCTTC. Translation: CASSLRPGTDFYGYTF.

This chain uses TRBV30 with TRBJ2-7; 8 nucleotides line up with TRBD2. The junction had 3 bases not matched to a gene; V was cut back by 4 bases and J by 1 base. Germline V lookup: CDR1 GTSNPN, CDR2 SVGIG (reference sequence). There are 13 residues in the CDR3. The CDR3 DNA reads TGTGCCTGGACCTTAGCGGGGTCCTACGAGCAGTACTTC. This codes for CAWTLAGSYEQYF. Complete variable domain (other parts from reference TRBV30 and TRBJ2-7): SQTIHQWPATLVQPVGSPLSLECTVEGTSNPNLYWYRQAAGRGLQLLFYSVGIGQISSEVPQNLSASRPQDRQFILSSKKLLLSDSGFYLCAWTLAGSYEQYFGPGTRLTVT.

The chain links TRBV19 to TRBJ1-1, with a weak D call TRBD1 (6 bases). This CDR3 spans 15 amino acids. V lost 2 bases, J lost 7 bases, and 17 bases lay in between. Germline loops: CDR1 LNHDA, CDR2 SQIVND (reference sequence). CDR3: CASSISVRTVLEAFF. In DNA, the CDR3 is TGTGCCAGTAGTATAAGTGTAAGGACAGTGCTTGAAGCTTTCTTT.

The chain is built from TRBV4-1 and TRBJ1-5; D is unresolved. This CDR3 spans 14 amino acids. The germline V gene has CDR1 MGHRA and CDR2 YSYEKL. Deletions cut 3 bases from V and 4 bases from J, with 10 bases between. CDR3 nucleotide sequence: TGCGCCAGCAGCCAGGGGAGAGAGAATCAGCCCCAGCATTTT. Its translation: CASSQGRENQPQHF.

Notes on this clone: The same CDR3 also results from other DNA sequences found in this sample. This chain joins TRBV5-1 and TRBJ1-1, with a possible D match to TRBD1 (6 bases). V dropped 0 bases and J dropped 1 base, with 7 bases sitting between them. The CDR3 totals 14 residues. Per the germline V gene, CDR1 is SGHRS and CDR2 is YFSETQ. As DNA, the CDR3 is TGCGCCAGCAGCTTGGTCAGGGGGAACACTGAAGCTTTCTTT. Amino acid sequence: CASSLVRGNTEAFF.

V gene TRBV7-9 combines with J gene TRBJ2-1; the match to TRBD1 covers 7 bases. The trim removed 4 bases at V and 2 bases at J, leaving 8 bases unmatched. Per the germline V gene, CDR1 is SEHNR and CDR2 is FQNEAQ (reference sequence). The CDR3 has 16 amino acids. The CDR3 nucleotides read TGTGCCAGCAGCTCTACAGGGGTAGCTACCTACAATGAGCAGTTCTTC. Amino acids: CASSSTGVATYNEQFF.

The chain employs TRBV28 and TRBJ2-5; no firm D call. Germline V gene sequence: CDR1 MDHEN, CDR2 SYDVKM. This CDR3 contains 13 residues. V was shortened by 3 bases and J by 6 bases, with 11 bases between the two germline ends. The CDR3, as DNA: TGTGCCAGCAGTTTTGTCGATGCGAAGACCCAGTACTTC. Its translation is CASSFVDAKTQYF.

This clone was observed once. Within the sample, other DNA sequences also encode this same CDR3. This rearrangement joins TRBV28 to TRBJ1-2; D gene uncertain. The CDR3 sequence is 13 residues long. Trimming shortened V by 1 base and J by 7 bases, and 10 bases separated the two germline ends. Germline V CDR1 and CDR2: MDHEN, SYDVKM. The CDR3 DNA sequence: TGTGCCAGCAGTTTATCGAGGGCTGGTGGCTACACCTTC. Translating gives CASSLSRAGGYTF.

This chain links TRBV6-4 with TRBJ1-4; 11 bases match TRBD1. The germline gives CDR1 MRHNA, CDR2 SNTAGT. The CDR3 contains 17 residues. Trimming cost V 6 bases and J 7 bases; bases outside gene matches: 13. CDR3 amino acids: CASRPIGGQGACEKLFF. CDR3 DNA: TGTGCCAGCAGGCCGATCGGAGGACAGGGGGCGTGTGAAAAACTGTTTTTT.

The chain links TRBV29-1 to TRBJ2-1, with D tentatively TRBD2 (5 bases). CDR1 and CDR2 (germline): SQVTM, ANQGSEA. The length of the CDR3 is 13 residues. Trimming cost V 7 bases and J 10 bases, with 20 bases left between them. CDR3 coding DNA: TGCAGCGCCCCAAACCGGTCCCCGGGAGAGCAGTTCTTC. Translating gives CSAPNRSPGEQFF.

V and J are TRBV28 and TRBJ1-5; maybe TRBD1 (6 bases). V shed 4 bases and J shed 3 bases, with 7 bases lying between them. The CDR3 is made up of 13 amino acids. The germline V gene has CDR1 MDHEN and CDR2 SYDVKM. CDR3 DNA sequence: TGTGCCAGCAGTTCAGGGGTCAATCAGCCCCAGCATTTT. The encoded protein is CASSSGVNQPQHF.

V and J are TRBV5-1 and TRBJ2-5; 10 bases match TRBD2. The J call is uncertain, as TRBJ2-7 better fits the DNA end. CDR1 SGHRS and CDR2 YFSETQ come from the germline V gene. The CDR3 has 15 residues. Here the CDR3 reads CASSFTGLAEYEQYF. The CDR3 DNA reads TGCGCCAGCAGCTTCACCGGACTAGCGGAATACGAGCAGTACTTC.

The J gene is TRBJ2-1, the V gene TRBV4-3; 8 nucleotides agree with TRBD2. CDR1 is LGHNA, CDR2 YSLEER, per germline. The V and J ends lost 3 bases and 4 bases, in that order; junction bases with no gene match: 5. This CDR3 contains 15 residues. For the CDR3, the DNA is TGCGCCAGCAGCCATTCCGGGACTAGTTACAATGAGCAGTTCTTC. Protein: CASSHSGTSYNEQFF.

This chain links TRBV7-9 with TRBJ2-1; 16 nucleotides agree with TRBD2. This CDR3 has 16 amino acids. Germline values: CDR1 SEHNR, CDR2 FQNEAQ (reference sequence). V dropped 3 bases and J dropped 10; count of bases not matched to a gene: 6. CDR3 bases: TGTGCCAGCAGCTTCCCGGGACTAGCGGGAGGGCCGGAGCAGTTCTTC. Amino acid sequence: CASSFPGLAGGPEQFF.

This chain joins TRBV19 and TRBJ2-7; D possibly corresponds to TRBD1 (6 bases). Germline loops: CDR1 LNHDA, CDR2 SQIVND (reference sequence). The length of the CDR3 is 16 residues. V was cut by 0 bases and J by 3 bases, with 15 bases left in between. The chain's CDR3 is CASSIDLKGVNYEQYF. The CDR3, as DNA: TGTGCCAGTAGTATAGATCTCAAGGGGGTGAACTACGAGCAGTACTTC.

V usage is TRBV15 and J usage is TRBJ2-7, with D perhaps TRBD2 (6 bases). Germline CDR1 is LNHNV and CDR2 is YYDKDF (reference sequence). The CDR3 is made up of 20 amino acids. The V gene lost 0 bases and the J gene lost 0 bases, with 24 bases spanning the gap. The DNA for the CDR3 is TGTGCCACCAGCAGAGATCTTGACCCCCATTTGGGGGGAAGCTCCTACGAGCAGTACTTC. Translation: CATSRDLDPHLGGSSYEQYF.

The chain couples TRBV19 to TRBJ2-7, with 8 bases lining up with TRBD2. The junction had 8 bases not matched to a gene; V was cut back by 5 bases and J by 2 bases. The length of the CDR3 is 15 residues. The germline V gene has CDR1 LNHDA and CDR2 SQIVND (reference sequence). CDR3: CASSPRGGSPYEQYF. CDR3 in DNA: TGTGCCAGTAGTCCACGGGGGGGATCGCCCTACGAGCAGTACTTC.

A few counts support this clone. The CDR3 is CASSSYRDGNQPQHF. In nucleotides, the CDR3 is TGTGCCAGCAGCTCCTACCGGGACGGCAATCAGCCCCAGCATTTT. This rearrangement joins TRBV6-5 to TRBJ1-5, with D maybe TRBD1 (5 bases). Germline CDR1 and CDR2: MNHEY and SVGAGI. Trimming cost V 6 bases and J 2 bases, with 14 bases left between them. The CDR3 spans 15 residues.

Regarding this clone: Additional DNA sequences in this sample encode the identical CDR3. V usage is TRBV29-1 and J usage is TRBJ2-7, with 9 bases matching TRBD1. There are 13 residues in the CDR3. V gave up 6 bases and J gave up 4 bases; unmatched junction bases: 7. Germline assignment: CDR1 SQVTM and CDR2 ANQGSEA. CDR3 coding DNA: TGCAGCGTACCGGGACAGGGCCCTTACGAGCAGTACTTC. Encoded protein: CSVPGQGPYEQYF.